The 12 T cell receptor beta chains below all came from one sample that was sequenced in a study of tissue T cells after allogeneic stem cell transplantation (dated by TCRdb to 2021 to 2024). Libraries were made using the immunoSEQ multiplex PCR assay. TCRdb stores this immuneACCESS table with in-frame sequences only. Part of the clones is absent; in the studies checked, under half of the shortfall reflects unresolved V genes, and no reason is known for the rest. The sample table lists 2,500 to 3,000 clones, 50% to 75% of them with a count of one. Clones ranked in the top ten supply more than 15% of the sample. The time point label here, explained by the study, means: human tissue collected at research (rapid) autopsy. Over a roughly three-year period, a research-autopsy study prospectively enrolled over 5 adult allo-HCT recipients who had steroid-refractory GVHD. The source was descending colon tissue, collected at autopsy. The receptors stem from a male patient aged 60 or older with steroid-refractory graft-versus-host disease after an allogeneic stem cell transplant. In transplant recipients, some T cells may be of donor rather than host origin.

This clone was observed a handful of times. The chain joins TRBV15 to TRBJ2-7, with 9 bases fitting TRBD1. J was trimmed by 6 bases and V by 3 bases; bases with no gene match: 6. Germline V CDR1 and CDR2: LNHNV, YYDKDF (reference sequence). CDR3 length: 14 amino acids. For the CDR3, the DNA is TGTGCCACCAGCAGGGTAACAGGGGGCGCCGAGCAGTACTTC. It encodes CATSRVTGGAEQYF.

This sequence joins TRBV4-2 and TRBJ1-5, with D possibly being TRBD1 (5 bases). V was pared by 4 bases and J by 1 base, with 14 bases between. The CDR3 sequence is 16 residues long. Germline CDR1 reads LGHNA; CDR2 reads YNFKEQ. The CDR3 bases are TGTGCCAGCAGCCCCTCCCCACAGGCCAGCAATCAGCCCCAGCATTTT. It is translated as CASSPSPQASNQPQHF.

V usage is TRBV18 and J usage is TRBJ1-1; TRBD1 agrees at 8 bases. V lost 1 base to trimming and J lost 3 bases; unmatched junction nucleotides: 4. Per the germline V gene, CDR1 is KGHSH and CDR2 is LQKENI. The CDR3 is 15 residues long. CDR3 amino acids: CASSPRQGRDTEAFF. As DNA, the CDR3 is TGTGCCAGCTCACCACGACAGGGGAGGGACACTGAAGCTTTCTTT. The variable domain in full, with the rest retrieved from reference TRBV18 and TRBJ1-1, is NAGVMQNPRHLVRRRGQEARLRCSPMKGHSHVYWYRQLPEEGLKFMVYLQKENIIDESGMPKERFSAEFPKEGPSILRIQQVVRGDSAAYFCASSPRQGRDTEAFFGQGTRLTVV.

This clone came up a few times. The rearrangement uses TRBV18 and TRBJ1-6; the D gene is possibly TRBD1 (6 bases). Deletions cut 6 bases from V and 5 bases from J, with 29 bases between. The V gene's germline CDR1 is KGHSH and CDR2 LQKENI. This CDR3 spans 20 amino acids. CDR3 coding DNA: TGTGCCAGCTCCCCCGTAGCCAATTCTCGGGGGGGGGCCAATAATTCACCCCTCCACTTT. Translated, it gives CASSPVANSRGGANNSPLHF.

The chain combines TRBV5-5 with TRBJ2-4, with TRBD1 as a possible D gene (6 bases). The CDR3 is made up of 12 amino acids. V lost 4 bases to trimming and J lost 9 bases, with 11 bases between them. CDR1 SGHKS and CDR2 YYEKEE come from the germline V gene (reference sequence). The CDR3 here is CASSQQGTIQYF. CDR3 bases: TGTGCCAGCAGCCAACAGGGTACCATTCAGTACTTC.

CDR3 sequence: CASSRHAGRGTPCDTGELFF. The DNA for the CDR3 is TGTGCCAGCAGCCGGCACGCCGGTCGGGGTACCCCCTGTGACACCGGGGAGCTGTTTTTT. This chain uses TRBV3-1 (or the pseudogene TRBV3-2) with TRBJ2-2; D perhaps matches TRBD2 (5 bases). The germline V gene has CDR1 LGHDT and CDR2 YNNKEL (reference sequence). V was shortened by 4 bases and J by 3 bases, with 27 bases between the two germline ends. This CDR3 has 20 amino acids.

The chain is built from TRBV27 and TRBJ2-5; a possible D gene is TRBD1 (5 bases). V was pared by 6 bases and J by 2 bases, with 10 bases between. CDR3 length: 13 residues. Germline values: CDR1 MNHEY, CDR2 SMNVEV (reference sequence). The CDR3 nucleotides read TGTGCCAGCAGATCAGGGTGGCAAGAGACCCAGTACTTC. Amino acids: CASRSGWQETQYF.

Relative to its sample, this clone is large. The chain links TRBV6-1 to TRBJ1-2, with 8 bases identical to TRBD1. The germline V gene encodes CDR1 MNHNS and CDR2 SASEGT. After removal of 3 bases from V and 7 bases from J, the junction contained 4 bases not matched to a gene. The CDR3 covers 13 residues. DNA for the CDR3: TGTGCCAGCAGTGAGACAGGGGTTGGTGGCTACACCTTC. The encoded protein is CASSETGVGGYTF.

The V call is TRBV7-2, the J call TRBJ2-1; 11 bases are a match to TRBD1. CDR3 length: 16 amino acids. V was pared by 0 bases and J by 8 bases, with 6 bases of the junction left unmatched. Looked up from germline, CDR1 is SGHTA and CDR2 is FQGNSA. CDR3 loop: CASSLARTGGADEQFF. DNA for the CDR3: TGTGCCAGCAGCTTAGCTAGGACAGGGGGCGCCGATGAGCAGTTCTTC.

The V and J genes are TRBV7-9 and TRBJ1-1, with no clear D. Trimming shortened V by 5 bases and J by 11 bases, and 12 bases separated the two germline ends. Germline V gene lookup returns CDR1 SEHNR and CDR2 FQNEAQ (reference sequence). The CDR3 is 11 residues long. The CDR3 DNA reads TGTGCCAGCAGCCAGAGCCTCGGGGCTTTCTTT. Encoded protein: CASSQSLGAFF.

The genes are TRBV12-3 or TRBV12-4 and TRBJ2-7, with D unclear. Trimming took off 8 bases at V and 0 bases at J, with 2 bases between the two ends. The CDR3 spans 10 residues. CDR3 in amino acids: CASASYEQYF. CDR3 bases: TGTGCCAGCGCCTCCTACGAGCAGTACTTC.

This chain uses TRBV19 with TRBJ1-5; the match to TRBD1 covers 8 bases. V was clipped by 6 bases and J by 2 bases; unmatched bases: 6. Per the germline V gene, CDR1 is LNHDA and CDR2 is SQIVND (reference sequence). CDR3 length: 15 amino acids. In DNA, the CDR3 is TGTGCCAGTAGCTCGGACAGGGTCGGCAATCAGCCCCAGCATTTT. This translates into CASSSDRVGNQPQHF.